One and the same sample provided the 25 T cell receptor beta chains below, sequenced in a study of cytomegalovirus exposure and HLA in healthy donors. The study ran its PCR with 60 Vbeta and 13 Jbeta primers. Method: immunoSEQ multiplex PCR; TCRdb's copy keeps in-frame clones and lacks some. Of about 100,000 clones listed, 75% were seen once; the top ten hold about 10%. The sequenced sample was PBMCs. These receptors originate from a man aged 45 to 65 in good health and CMV-seronegative.

The chain links TRBV11-3 to TRBJ2-3; 9 positions match TRBD2. Germline V gives CDR1 SGHNT, CDR2 YENEEA. The CDR3 runs to 17 residues. After removal of 3 bases from V and 6 bases from J, the junction contained 13 bases not matched to a gene. The CDR3 loop is CASSLGVPGLASDTQYF. Written as DNA, the CDR3 is TGTGCCAGCAGCTTGGGAGTGCCGGGACTAGCATCCGATACGCAGTATTTT.

A single count supports this clone. This chain connects TRBV7-2 to TRBJ2-1, with unresolved D. Germline-derived CDR1 and CDR2 are SGHTA and FQGNSA. The V and J ends lost 2 bases and 5 bases respectively, with 4 bases between them. The CDR3 sequence is 12 residues long. This CDR3 reads CASSLYNNEQFF. CDR3 coding DNA: TGTGCCAGCAGCTTATACAACAATGAGCAGTTCTTC.

The count of this clone is one. This chain connects TRBV30 to TRBJ2-1; D is uncertain. The CDR3 is 11 amino acids. Trimming took 0 bases from V and 15 from J, leaving 12 bases between them. Germline CDR1 is GTSNPN and CDR2 is SVGIG (reference sequence). The CDR3 DNA is TGTGCCTGGAGTGTAAAAAGCCTACGGTTCTTC. Translated, it gives CAWSVKSLRFF.

The chain links TRBV7-2 to TRBJ2-6, with D possibly being TRBD2 (5 bases). In germline, CDR1 is SGHTA, CDR2 FQGNSA. V was shortened by 5 bases and J by 1 base, with 9 bases between the two germline ends. This CDR3 has 15 amino acids. DNA for the CDR3: TGTGCCAGCAGCCTCGGGGTGTCTGGGGCCAACGTCCTGACTTTC. Protein product: CASSLGVSGANVLTF.

The chain links TRBV5-5 to TRBJ1-5, with 9 nucleotides matching TRBD1. CDR1 and CDR2 from the germline V gene are SGHKS and YYEKEE (reference sequence). V trimming: 4 bases; J trimming: 4 bases; junction bases outside the gene matches: 12. CDR3 length equals 17 residues. CDR3 amino acids: CASSPTTGGRGNQPQHF. CDR3 coding DNA: TGTGCCAGCAGCCCGACAACAGGGGGCCGTGGTAATCAGCCCCAGCATTTT.

This clone showed up just once. This rearrangement joins TRBV7-3 to TRBJ2-1; TRBD2 matches 7 bases. The trim removed 1 base at V and 1 base at J, leaving 1 base unmatched. CDR3 size: 15 residues. Germline loops: CDR1 SGHTA, CDR2 FQGTGA. The CDR3, as DNA: TGTGCCAGCAGCTTAAGGGGGGGATCCTACAATGAGCAGTTCTTC. Its translation is CASSLRGGSYNEQFF.

The V call is TRBV7-9, the J call TRBJ1-1; D ambiguous. Trimming shortened V by 6 bases and J by 10 bases, and 15 bases separated the two germline ends. The CDR3 extends over 12 amino acids. From germline, CDR1 is SEHNR and CDR2 FQNEAQ (reference sequence). In DNA form, the CDR3 reads TGTGCCAGCAGTCGGGCCCCTGGAGGAGCTTTCTTT. It translates to CASSRAPGGAFF.

The CDR3 DNA is TGTGCCTGGAGTCGCGGACAGGGAAAGAGATCACCCCTCCACTTT. Translating it yields CAWSRGQGKRSPLHF. This sequence joins TRBV30 and TRBJ1-6; 8 bases line up with TRBD1. The CDR3 totals 15 residues. Germline V gene data show CDR1 as GTSNPN and CDR2 as SVGIG (reference sequence). Trimming at V came to 2 bases and at J to 10 bases, leaving 10 bases not matched to a gene.

The rearrangement links TRBV5-1 to TRBJ2-7, with D possibly TRBD1 on 5 matching bases. The length of the CDR3 is 16 residues. The germline V and J ends were trimmed by 0 bases and 0 bases, with 13 bases remaining between them. The V gene's germline CDR1 is SGHRS and CDR2 YFSETQ. Written as DNA, the CDR3 is TGCGCCAGCAGCTTGGAGCTACAGGAAAACTCCTACGAGCAGTACTTC. It specifies CASSLELQENSYEQYF.

The V and J genes are TRBV27 and TRBJ2-3; 8 bases are shared with TRBD2. The CDR3 extends over 16 amino acids. Germline-derived CDR1 and CDR2 are MNHEY and SMNVEV (reference sequence). Trimming at V came to 1 base and at J to 2 bases, leaving 5 bases not matched to a gene. CDR3 DNA: TGTGCCAGCAGTTTATTAGCGGGGCTGTCCACAGATACGCAGTATTTT. This sequence encodes CASSLLAGLSTDTQYF.

The chain links TRBV5-1 to TRBJ1-3; 7 bases line up with TRBD1. There are 14 residues in the CDR3. V lost 3 bases to trimming and J lost 2 bases; unmatched junction nucleotides: 2. Per the germline V gene, CDR1 is SGHRS and CDR2 is YFSETQ. The CDR3 protein is CASSSGTAGNTIYF. The CDR3 DNA reads TGCGCCAGCAGCTCAGGGACAGCTGGAAACACCATATATTTT.

The chain is built from TRBV19 and TRBJ2-1; 13 bases line up with TRBD2. The CDR3 consists of 15 residues. With V trimmed by 5 bases and J by 15 bases, 13 bases remained unmatched. Germline V gene sequence: CDR1 LNHDA, CDR2 SQIVND (reference sequence). As DNA, the CDR3 is TGTGCCAGTAGTCCTCGGACTAGCGGGAGTTTCGGAGGGTTCTTC. Protein product: CASSPRTSGSFGGFF.

There are a few counts of this clone. The genes are TRBV5-1 and TRBJ1-1; TRBD1 matches at 10 bases. From germline, CDR1 is SGHRS and CDR2 YFSETQ. After removal of 0 bases from V and 11 bases from J, the junction contained 7 bases not matched to a gene. CDR3 length: 14 amino acids. CDR3 coding DNA: TGCGCCAGCAGCTTGGCGGGACAGGGGTCTTCGGCTTTCTTT. Encoded protein: CASSLAGQGSSAFF.

The chain carries TRBV7-9 and TRBJ2-3; no clear D. Deletions cut 4 bases from V and 6 bases from J, with 8 bases between. The CDR3 sequence is 12 residues long. Germline V gene data show CDR1 as SEHNR and CDR2 as FQNEAQ (reference sequence). The chain's CDR3 is CASSSLEDTQYF. The CDR3 DNA reads as TGTGCCAGCAGCTCCCTAGAGGATACGCAGTATTTT.

The chain couples TRBV5-1 to TRBJ2-7; 9 bases fit TRBD2. V trimming: 4 bases; J trimming: 2 bases; junction bases outside the gene matches: 7. Germline values: CDR1 SGHRS, CDR2 YFSETQ. This CDR3 region has 15 residues. As DNA, the CDR3 is TGCGCCAGCAGCGACACTAGCGGGCTAGCCTACGAGCAGTACTTC. This sequence encodes CASSDTSGLAYEQYF.

The rearrangement uses TRBV30 and TRBJ2-2; D gene ambiguous. Germline CDR1 is GTSNPN and CDR2 is SVGIG (reference sequence). The CDR3 has 14 amino acids. Trimming took off 2 bases at V and 6 bases at J, with 13 bases between the two ends. The CDR3 sequence: CAWSPDLASGELFF. In DNA, the CDR3 is TGTGCCTGGAGTCCAGACTTAGCCTCCGGGGAGCTGTTTTTT. Supplemented by reference TRBV30 and TRBJ2-2, the full variable domain reads SQTIHQWPATLVQPVGSPLSLECTVEGTSNPNLYWYRQAAGRGLQLLFYSVGIGQISSEVPQNLSASRPQDRQFILSSKKLLLSDSGFYLCAWSPDLASGELFFGEGSRLTVL.

The chain combines TRBV9 with TRBJ2-2; 7 bases fit TRBD2. This CDR3 has 17 amino acids. The germline CDR1 and CDR2 sequences are SGDLS and YYNGEE. The V gene end was trimmed by 2 bases and the J gene end by 5 bases; junction bases not matched to a gene: 12. CDR3: CASSVYGEGGGTGELFF. The CDR3 DNA follows: TGTGCCAGCAGCGTCTACGGGGAGGGCGGAGGGACCGGGGAGCTGTTTTTT.

This clone was detected only once. J is TRBJ2-1 and V is TRBV19; D may be TRBD2 (7 bases). CDR3 size: 13 residues. CDR1 and CDR2 (germline): LNHDA, SQIVND (reference sequence). V was trimmed by 11 bases and J by 8 bases, leaving 19 bases between them. For the CDR3, the DNA is TGTGCCCCTCTGCGGGAGCCAGGGGATGAGCAGTTCTTC. Protein sequence: CAPLREPGDEQFF. The variable domain in full, with the rest retrieved from reference TRBV19 and TRBJ2-1, is DGGITQSPKYLFRKEGQNVTLSCEQNLNHDAMYWYRQDPGQGLRLIYYSQIVNDFQKGDIAEGYSVSREKKESFPLTVTSAQKNPTAFYLCAPLREPGDEQFFGPGTRLTVL.

The gene calls are TRBV15 and TRBJ1-5; weak D call: TRBD1 (5 bases). This CDR3 is 14 amino acids long. Looked up from germline, CDR1 is LNHNV and CDR2 is YYDKDF (reference sequence). The V gene lost 0 bases and the J gene lost 6 bases, with 9 bases spanning the gap. The CDR3 reads CATSRDRRGQPQHF. For the CDR3, the DNA is TGTGCCACCAGCAGAGATCGTAGGGGTCAGCCCCAGCATTTT.

The rearrangement joins TRBV19 to TRBJ1-1; TRBD1 might be the D (5 bases). The CDR3 contains 13 residues. The germline gives CDR1 LNHDA, CDR2 SQIVND (reference sequence). Trimming left V 6 bases short and J 5 bases short, with 13 bases between. This CDR3 reads CASRVQGYTEAFF. DNA of the CDR3: TGTGCCAGTAGGGTTCAGGGATATACTGAAGCTTTCTTT.

This CDR3 reads CASSLPPSGGVRNEQYF. The CDR3 nucleotides are TGTGCCAGCAGCTTGCCGCCTAGCGGGGGCGTGAGGAACGAGCAGTACTTC. The chain is built from TRBV5-4 and TRBJ2-7; TRBD2 agrees at 10 bases. Trimming took 1 base from V and 5 from J; bases not matched to a gene: 12. Per germline, CDR1 SGHNT and CDR2 YYREEE (reference sequence). This CDR3 region has 17 residues.

The chain uses TRBV28 and TRBJ2-7, with D hard to call. CDR3 size: 13 residues. Germline V gene data show CDR1 as MDHEN and CDR2 as SYDVKM. V gave up 5 bases and J gave up 0 bases, with 8 bases separating them. The CDR3, as DNA: TGTGCCAGCAGTGGCCCCCCCTCCTACGAGCAGTACTTC. It is translated as CASSGPPSYEQYF.

V is TRBV20-1 and J is TRBJ2-5; D not certain. The CDR3 is 11 amino acids. Deletions cut 5 bases from V and 4 bases from J, with 8 bases between. CDR1 is DFQATT and CDR2 is SNEGSKA in the germline V gene (reference sequence). Written as DNA, the CDR3 is TGCAGTGCTTGGGCCATAGAGACCCAGTACTTC. This encodes CSAWAIETQYF.

This clone has only a few counts. The J gene is TRBJ1-1, the V gene TRBV6-1, with D possibly being TRBD1 (5 bases). Trimming removed 7 bases at V and 2 bases at J, with 17 bases between. Looked up from germline, CDR1 is MNHNS and CDR2 is SASEGT. CDR3 size: 15 residues. CDR3 sequence reads: CASIIGWGVNTEAFF. In DNA form, the CDR3 reads TGTGCCAGCATTATAGGGTGGGGGGTTAACACTGAAGCTTTCTTT.

The J gene is TRBJ2-5, the V gene TRBV4-1, with TRBD1 as a possible D gene (6 bases). Germline V gene lookup returns CDR1 MGHRA and CDR2 YSYEKL. The CDR3 extends over 15 amino acids. V lost 1 base to trimming and J lost 3 bases, with 12 bases between them. CDR3 in DNA: TGCGCCAGCAGCCAAGCCCCCAACAGGGAAGAGACCCAGTACTTC. This gives the protein CASSQAPNREETQYF.